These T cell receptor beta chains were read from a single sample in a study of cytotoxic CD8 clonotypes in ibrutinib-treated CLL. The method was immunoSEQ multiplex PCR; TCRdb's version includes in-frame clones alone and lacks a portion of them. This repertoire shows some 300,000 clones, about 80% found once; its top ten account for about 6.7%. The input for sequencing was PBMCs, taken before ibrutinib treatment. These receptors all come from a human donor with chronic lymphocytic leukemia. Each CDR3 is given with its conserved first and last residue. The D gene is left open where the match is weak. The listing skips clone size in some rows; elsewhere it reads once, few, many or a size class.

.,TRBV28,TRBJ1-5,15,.,CASSLARYSNQPQHF,TGTGCCAGCAGTTTGGCGAGGTACTCAAATCAGCCCCAGCATTTT
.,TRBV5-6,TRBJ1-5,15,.,CASSRRTASNQPQHF,TGTGCCAGCAGCCGACGGACGGCTAGCAATCAGCCCCAGCATTTT
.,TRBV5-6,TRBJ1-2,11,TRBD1,CASGTGGGYTF,TGTGCCAGTGGGACAGGGGGTGGCTACACCTTC
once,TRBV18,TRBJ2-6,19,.,CASSPSFARADSGANVLTF,TGTGCCAGCTCACCTAGCTTCGCCAGGGCCGACTCTGGGGCCAACGTCCTGACTTTC
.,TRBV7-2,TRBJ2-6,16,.,CASSLDLEFGANVLTF,TGTGCCAGCAGCTTAGATCTGGAGTTTGGGGCCAACGTCCTGACTTTC
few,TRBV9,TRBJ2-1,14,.,CASSPRVTYNEQFF,TGTGCCAGCAGCCCCCGCGTCACCTACAATGAGCAGTTCTTC
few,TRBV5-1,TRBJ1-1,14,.,CASRAWTANTEAFF,TGCGCCAGCCGTGCGTGGACCGCGAACACTGAAGCTTTCTTT
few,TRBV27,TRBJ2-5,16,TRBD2,CASRPGLAGVGETQYF,TGTGCCAGCAGGCCGGGACTAGCGGGAGTGGGCGAGACCCAGTACTTC
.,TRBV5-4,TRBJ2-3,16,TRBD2,CASSYSGRTSTDTQYF,TGTGCCAGCAGCTATAGCGGGAGGACTAGCACAGATACGCAGTATTTT
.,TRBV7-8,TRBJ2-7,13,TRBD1,CASKTRGHDEQYF,TGTGCCTCAAAAACCAGGGGGCATGACGAGCAGTACTTC
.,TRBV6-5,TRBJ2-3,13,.,CASSEGFTDTQYF,TGTGCCAGCAGTGAAGGATTCACAGATACGCAGTATTTT
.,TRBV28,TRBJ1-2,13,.,CASSLRPNYGYTF,TGTGCCAGCAGTTTACGCCCTAACTATGGCTACACCTTC
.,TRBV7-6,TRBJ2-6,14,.,CASSTQTGANVLTF,TGTGCCAGCAGCACCCAAACGGGGGCCAACGTCCTGACTTTC
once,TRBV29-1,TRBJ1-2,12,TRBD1,CSGKTGGYGYTF,TGCAGCGGGAAGACAGGGGGCTATGGCTACACCTTC
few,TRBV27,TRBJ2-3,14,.,CASSLGLSTDTQYF,TGTGCCAGCAGCCTAGGACTTAGCACAGATACGCAGTATTTT
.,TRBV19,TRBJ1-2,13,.,CASSEGLTYGYTF,TGTGCCAGTAGCGAAGGGCTGACCTATGGCTACACCTTC
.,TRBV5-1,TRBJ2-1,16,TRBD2,CASSFFSGRDRVEQFF,TGCGCCAGCAGCTTCTTCAGCGGGAGGGATAGGGTTGAGCAGTTCTTC
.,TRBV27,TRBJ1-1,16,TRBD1,CASSPGTGVMNTEAFF,TGTGCCAGCAGCCCCGGGACAGGGGTCATGAACACTGAAGCTTTCTTT
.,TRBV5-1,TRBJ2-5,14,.,CASSLETGLETQYF,TGCGCCAGCAGCTTAGAGACAGGTCTGGAGACCCAGTACTTC
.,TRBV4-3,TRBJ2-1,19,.,CASRIPGLVRVGLVNEQFF,TGCGCCAGCAGAATACCGGGACTGGTTAGAGTCGGGCTTGTCAATGAGCAGTTCTTC
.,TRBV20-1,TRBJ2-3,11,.,CSTGVADTQYF,TGCAGTACGGGGGTCGCAGATACGCAGTATTTT
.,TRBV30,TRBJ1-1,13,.,CAWSPQPNTEAFF,TGTGCCTGGAGTCCACAGCCGAACACTGAAGCTTTCTTT
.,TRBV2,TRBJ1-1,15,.,CASSDRRTLNTEAFF,TGTGCCAGCAGTGATAGGCGGACACTGAACACTGAAGCTTTCTTT
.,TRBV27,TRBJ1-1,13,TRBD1,CASSWTGATEAFF,TGTGCCAGCAGCTGGACAGGGGCAACTGAAGCTTTCTTT
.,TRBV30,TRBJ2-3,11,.,CAWIRADTQYF,TGTGCCTGGATTCGTGCAGATACGCAGTATTTT
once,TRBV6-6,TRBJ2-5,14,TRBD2,CASSSGTIQETQYF,TGTGCCAGCAGTTCTGGGACTATCCAAGAGACCCAGTACTTC
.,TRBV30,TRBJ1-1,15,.,CAWSVLGDMNTEAFF,TGTGCCTGGAGTGTACTAGGGGACATGAACACTGAAGCTTTCTTT
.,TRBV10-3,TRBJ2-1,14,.,CAISEDVALSKQFF,TGTGCCATCAGTGAGGATGTGGCCCTCTCTAAGCAGTTCTTC
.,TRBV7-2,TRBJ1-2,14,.,CASSFTGGPYGYTF,TGTGCCAGCAGCTTTACAGGAGGCCCCTATGGCTACACCTTC
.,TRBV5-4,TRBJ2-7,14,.,CASSLGGTTYEQYF,TGTGCCAGCAGCTTGGGCGGGACGACCTACGAGCAGTACTTC